One sample yielded the 28 T cell receptor beta chains listed below, sequenced in a study of siplizumab effects on memory and regulatory T cells. Assay: immunoSEQ multiplex PCR; the TCRdb copy retains only in-frame clones and omits some. In the table there are some 100,000 clones, about 93% of which are singletons. The sequenced sample was Tregs sorted from blood. These receptors originate from a human donor in good health.

The CDR3 protein is CASSGQVLGYGYTF. The CDR3 nucleotides read TGTGCCAGCAGCGGACAGGTTCTAGGCTATGGCTACACCTTC. V and J are TRBV9 and TRBJ1-2, with D possibly matching TRBD1 (6 bases). CDR3 length: 14 residues. Trimming removed 3 bases at V and 4 bases at J, with 13 bases between. Germline V CDR1 and CDR2: SGDLS, YYNGEE.

The chain carries TRBV6-4 and TRBJ1-2; D call uncertain. The CDR3 is made up of 14 amino acids. CDR1 and CDR2 (germline): MRHNA, SNTAGT. With 6 bases removed from V and 8 bases from J, the gap between germline ends came to 19 bases. The CDR3 DNA follows: TGTGCCAGCAGCCCCGGGCCCAAGCTCCAAGGCTACACCTTC. The encoded protein is CASSPGPKLQGYTF.

This rearrangement joins TRBV9 to TRBJ2-7; no definite D call. The germline CDR1 and CDR2 sequences are SGDLS and YYNGEE. V was trimmed by 4 bases and J by 9 bases, leaving 20 bases between them. The CDR3 is 14 residues long. CDR3 amino acids: CASSPALGYSRQYF. CDR3 in DNA: TGTGCCAGCAGCCCGGCATTGGGATATAGTCGGCAGTACTTC. Full variable domain (remainder filled in from reference TRBV9 and TRBJ2-7): DSGVTQTPKHLITATGQRVTLRCSPRSGDLSVYWYQQSLDQGLQFLIQYYNGEERAKGNILERFSAQQFPDLHSELNLSSLELGDSALYFCASSPALGYSRQYFGPGTRLTVT.

This chain uses TRBV18 with TRBJ2-7; 7 nucleotides agree with TRBD1. J lost 3 bases, V lost 4 bases, and 3 bases had no gene match. The CDR3 totals 13 residues. Germline CDR1 is KGHSH and CDR2 is LQKENI. The CDR3, as DNA: TGTGCCAGCTCACAGGGGGCAGGCTACGAGCAGTACTTC. Amino acid sequence: CASSQGAGYEQYF.

The chain joins TRBV29-1 to TRBJ2-3; a weak D match, TRBD2 (5 bases). The V end was cut by 7 bases, the J end by 2 bases, with 19 bases between. The CDR3 contains 15 residues. CDR1 SQVTM and CDR2 ANQGSEA come from the germline V gene. The CDR3 sequence: CSAPRAGGTTDTQYF. DNA for the CDR3: TGCAGCGCCCCGCGGGCGGGCGGTACCACAGATACGCAGTATTTT.

The chain recombines TRBV6-1 with TRBJ2-7; no clear D gene. Per the germline V gene, CDR1 is MNHNS and CDR2 is SASEGT. V gave up 5 bases and J gave up 3 bases, with 5 bases separating them. The length of the CDR3 is 11 residues. The CDR3 spells CASSRVYEQYF. As DNA, the CDR3 is TGTGCCAGCAGTCGTGTCTACGAGCAGTACTTC.

The V gene is TRBV27, the J gene TRBJ2-7; D not certain. Germline V gene lookup returns CDR1 MNHEY and CDR2 SMNVEV (reference sequence). The V end was cut by 8 bases, the J end by 5 bases, with 22 bases between. The CDR3 extends over 15 amino acids. CDR3 amino acids: CASRALSGTPNEQYF. The DNA for the CDR3 is TGTGCCAGCCGTGCTTTATCGGGTACACCGAACGAGCAGTACTTC.

This clone was found once. The V gene is TRBV28, the J gene TRBJ2-1; 9 bases are a match to TRBD2. The CDR3 has 15 amino acids. CDR1 is MDHEN, CDR2 SYDVKM, per germline. V shed 5 bases, J shed 7 bases, and the junction held 9 bases outside the gene matches. In DNA, the CDR3 is TGTGCCAGCAGTCCAGGGACTAGCTTTAGTAATGAGCAGTTCTTC. Its protein is CASSPGTSFSNEQFF.

J is TRBJ2-2 and V is TRBV14, with 13 bases identical to TRBD2. The CDR3 runs 15 residues. With V trimmed by 4 bases and J by 5 bases, 1 base remained unmatched. Germline assignment: CDR1 SGHDN and CDR2 FVKESK. The CDR3 coding sequence is TGTGCCAGCAGCCCGGGACTAGCGGGAACCGGGGAGCTGTTTTTT. Residues: CASSPGLAGTGELFF.

This rearrangement joins TRBV18 to TRBJ1-2; no reliable D call. The CDR3 runs 15 residues. CDR1 is KGHSH, CDR2 LQKENI, per germline. V was shortened by 0 bases and J by 3 bases, with 11 bases between the two germline ends. The CDR3 coding sequence is TGTGCCAGCTCACCACCGAATCTTGGTGACTATGGCTACACCTTC. Translated: CASSPPNLGDYGYTF.

The chain links TRBV12-5 to TRBJ2-3, with 11 nucleotides matching TRBD1. This CDR3 comprises 15 residues. CDR1 and CDR2 from the germline V gene are LGHNT and FRNRAP. With 5 bases clipped from V and 2 bases from J, the junction kept 3 bases outside the gene matches. CDR3 DNA sequence: TGTGCTAGTGGTCGGACAGGGGGCCCCACAGATACGCAGTATTTT. The encoded protein is CASGRTGGPTDTQYF.

V is TRBV2 and J is TRBJ2-5; D might be TRBD1 (5 bases). V dropped 5 bases and J dropped 4 bases, with 11 bases sitting between them. This CDR3 region has 13 residues. Germline assignment: CDR1 SNHLY and CDR2 FYNNEI. The CDR3: CASSWAGPETQYF. Written as DNA, the CDR3 is TGTGCCAGCAGTTGGGCAGGGCCAGAGACCCAGTACTTC.

The chain recombines TRBV5-1 with TRBJ2-7; D uncertain. The V gene's germline CDR1 is SGHRS and CDR2 YFSETQ. CDR3 length: 14 residues. Deletions cut 0 bases from V and 5 bases from J, with 12 bases between. This chain's CDR3 is CASSLAGTPNEQYF. The CDR3 nucleotides read TGCGCCAGCAGCTTGGCCGGTACTCCAAACGAGCAGTACTTC.

CDR3 coding DNA: TGTGCCAGCAGTTTAATCCGGGTGTCAAGCAATCAGCCCCAGCATTTT. Encoded protein: CASSLIRVSSNQPQHF. The V and J genes are TRBV28 and TRBJ1-5; unclear D gene. Germline CDR1 reads MDHEN; CDR2 reads SYDVKM. Trimming pared 2 bases from V and 1 base from J, leaving 12 bases between. The CDR3 extends over 16 amino acids.

This chain uses TRBV7-2 with TRBJ2-1; D unresolved. The CDR3 extends over 15 amino acids. From germline, CDR1 is SGHTA and CDR2 FQGNSA. V lost 1 base and J lost 6, with 13 bases in between. CDR3 protein: CASSLGLGVVNEQFF. The DNA of the CDR3 is TGTGCCAGCAGCTTAGGGCTAGGAGTCGTCAATGAGCAGTTCTTC. Full variable domain (remainder filled in from reference TRBV7-2 and TRBJ2-1): GAGVSQSPSNKVTEKGKDVELRCDPISGHTALYWYRQSLGQGLEFLIYFQGNSAPDKSGLPSDRFSAERTGGSVSTLTIQRTQQEDSAVYLCASSLGLGVVNEQFFGPGTRLTVL.

This chain uses TRBV4-1 with TRBJ1-4; no definite D call. V gave up 0 bases and J gave up 0 bases, with 14 bases separating them. The germline V gene has CDR1 MGHRA and CDR2 YSYEKL. The CDR3 covers 18 residues. CDR3 protein: CASSQDSERAATNEKLFF. The DNA for the CDR3 is TGCGCCAGCAGCCAAGATTCAGAAAGGGCTGCAACTAATGAAAAACTGTTTTTT.

The chain combines TRBV27 with TRBJ2-7; 8 bases are a match to TRBD1. Germline V gene data show CDR1 as MNHEY and CDR2 as SMNVEV (reference sequence). J lost 3 bases, V lost 3 bases, and 4 bases had no gene match. This CDR3 contains 14 residues. The CDR3 nucleotides are TGTGCCAGCAGTTTGCGACAGGGGATCTACGAGCAGTACTTC. Amino acid sequence: CASSLRQGIYEQYF.

V and J are TRBV30 and TRBJ2-1; 9 bases fit TRBD2. The CDR3 extends over 15 amino acids. After removal of 2 bases from V and 0 bases from J, the junction contained 2 bases not matched to a gene. The germline CDR1 and CDR2 sequences are GTSNPN and SVGIG (reference sequence). The CDR3 here is CAWSPGLASYNEQFF. CDR3 coding DNA: TGTGCCTGGAGTCCGGGACTAGCCTCCTACAATGAGCAGTTCTTC.

This clone was picked up one time. The chain carries TRBV15 and TRBJ2-5; 7 nucleotides match TRBD1. V shed 1 base, J shed 2 bases, and the junction held 1 base outside the gene matches. Germline V CDR1 and CDR2: LNHNV, YYDKDF (reference sequence). There are 14 residues in the CDR3. The CDR3 coding sequence is TGTGCCACCAGCAGAGGACAGGGTCAAGAGACCCAGTACTTC. Protein: CATSRGQGQETQYF.

The chain recombines TRBV18 with TRBJ2-3, with 11 bases matching TRBD1. J gave up 5 bases and V 2 bases, and 3 bases lay outside the gene matches. The CDR3 extends over 15 amino acids. Germline V gene lookup returns CDR1 KGHSH and CDR2 LQKENI. The CDR3 sequence is CASSPGDRGRDTQYF. CDR3 bases: TGTGCCAGCTCACCAGGGGACAGGGGGAGAGATACGCAGTATTTT. Combining the CDR3 with reference TRBV18 and TRBJ2-3 gives the whole variable domain NAGVMQNPRHLVRRRGQEARLRCSPMKGHSHVYWYRQLPEEGLKFMVYLQKENIIDESGMPKERFSAEFPKEGPSILRIQQVVRGDSAAYFCASSPGDRGRDTQYFGPGTRLTVL.

The chain recombines TRBV5-8 with TRBJ2-5; TRBD1 is a possible D gene (5 bases). The V and J ends lost 0 bases and 4 bases respectively, with 13 bases between them. In germline, CDR1 is SGHTS, CDR2 YDEGEE. There are 15 residues in the CDR3. CDR3 sequence (DNA): TGTGCCAGCAGCTTGGGCAGAGTTACAGGAGAGACCCAGTACTTC. As protein: CASSLGRVTGETQYF.

CDR3: CASSYGYGNQPQHF. The DNA of the CDR3 is TGTGCCAGCTCATACGGTTACGGCAATCAGCCCCAGCATTTT. V and J are TRBV18 and TRBJ1-5, with unresolved D. CDR1 and CDR2 from the germline V gene are KGHSH and LQKENI. CDR3 length: 14 residues. Trimming removed 5 bases from V and 2 bases from J, with 10 bases in between.

CDR3: CASSLSGGREQYF. Here the CDR3 DNA reads TGTGCCAGCAGTTTATCCGGGGGGAGAGAGCAGTACTTC. The rearrangement links TRBV27 to TRBJ2-7, with TRBD2 identical over 7 bases. The CDR3 sequence is 13 residues long. Trimming took 0 bases from V and 7 from J; bases not matched to a gene: 3. Germline loops: CDR1 MNHEY, CDR2 SMNVEV (reference sequence).

The rearrangement joins TRBV28 to TRBJ1-4; TRBD1 might be the D (6 bases). Germline assignment: CDR1 MDHEN and CDR2 SYDVKM. The ends were cut back, 4 bases at V and 8 bases at J, with 17 bases in the middle. The CDR3 length is 15 residues. In DNA form, the CDR3 reads TGTGCCAGCAGTTCACCGGGACATCTAGGGGAAAAACTGTTTTTT. This codes for CASSSPGHLGEKLFF.

This clone has a handful of counts. The rearrangement links TRBV30 to TRBJ1-1; D unresolved. The CDR3 extends over 15 amino acids. V lost 0 bases and J lost 1, with 12 bases in between. The germline V gene has CDR1 GTSNPN and CDR2 SVGIG (reference sequence). The CDR3 protein is CAWSVPSPGNTEAFF. In DNA, the CDR3 is TGTGCCTGGAGTGTTCCGTCCCCGGGGAACACTGAAGCTTTCTTT.

This clone was counted a single time. The V call is TRBV10-3, the J call TRBJ2-3, with D perhaps matching TRBD2 (5 bases). Trimming took off 6 bases at V and 2 bases at J, with 18 bases between the two ends. The CDR3 covers 16 residues. Germline CDR1 is ENHRY and CDR2 is SYGVKD. This chain's CDR3 is CAISAPPGGSTDTQYF. The DNA of the CDR3 is TGTGCCATCAGCGCCCCCCCAGGAGGATCCACAGATACGCAGTATTTT.

The rearrangement joins TRBV9 to TRBJ2-1; 11 bases are a match to TRBD2. The CDR3 runs to 15 residues. In germline, CDR1 is SGDLS, CDR2 YYNGEE. Unmatched junction bases numbered 4, after V lost 0 bases and J lost 8 bases. In DNA, the CDR3 is TGTGCCAGCAGCGTAGGGACTAGCGGGCGGGATGAGCAGTTCTTC. Its translation: CASSVGTSGRDEQFF.

This CDR3 is CASSELAALNEQFF. The CDR3 region has the DNA TGTGCCAGCAGCGAACTAGCGGCCCTTAATGAGCAGTTCTTC. The chain combines TRBV9 with TRBJ2-1; TRBD2 matches at 8 bases. The CDR3 extends over 14 amino acids. Trimming at V came to 3 bases and at J to 7 bases, leaving 6 bases not matched to a gene. The germline V gene has CDR1 SGDLS and CDR2 YYNGEE.